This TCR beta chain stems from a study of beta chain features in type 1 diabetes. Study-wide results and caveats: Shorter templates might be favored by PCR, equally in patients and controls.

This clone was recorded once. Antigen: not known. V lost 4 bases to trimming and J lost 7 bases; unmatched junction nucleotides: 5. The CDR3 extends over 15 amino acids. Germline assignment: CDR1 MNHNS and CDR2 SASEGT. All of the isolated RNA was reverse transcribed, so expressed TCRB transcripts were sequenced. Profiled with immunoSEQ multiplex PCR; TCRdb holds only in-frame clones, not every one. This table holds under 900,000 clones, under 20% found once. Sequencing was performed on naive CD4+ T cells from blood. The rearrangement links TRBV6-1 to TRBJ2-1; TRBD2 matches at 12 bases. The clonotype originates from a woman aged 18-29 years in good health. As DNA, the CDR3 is TGTGCCAGCAGTGCTGGGACTAGCGGGCGGAATGAGCAGTTCTTC. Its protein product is CASSAGTSGRNEQFF.